This T cell receptor beta chain came from a study of cytomegalovirus exposure and HLA in healthy donors. Germline-derived CDR1 and CDR2 are SNHLY and FYNNEI. The CDR3 covers 17 residues. The V gene end was trimmed by 6 bases and the J gene end by 2 bases; junction bases not matched to a gene: 9. This clone was counted only a few times. With 60 Vbeta and 13 Jbeta primers, the PCR was carried out. Sequenced by immunoSEQ multiplex PCR; TCRdb stores in-frame clones only, minus some. The top ten hold about 1.9% of the sample, which has about 140,000 clones, around 10% seen once. This chain connects TRBV2 to TRBJ2-1; 11 nucleotides match TRBD2. This clonotype originated in a man between 45 and 60 years old in good health and CMV-seronegative. The sequenced sample consisted of PBMCs. The CDR3 region is CASSAASGRHPYNEQFF. DNA of the CDR3: TGTGCCAGCAGCGCAGCTAGCGGGAGGCATCCCTACAATGAGCAGTTCTTC.